One sample yielded the 6 T cell receptor beta chains listed below, sequenced in a study of blood T cells in healthy people across ages. It was with a sample-barcoded 5' primer and a J-beta primer mix that a second PCR of roughly 7 to 11 cycles was run. TCRdb re-called the 5' RACE reads with MiXCR, one entry per CDR3 protein. The sample includes approximately 770,000 distinct CDR3 sequences, roughly 60% of them seen just once. The sample taken for sequencing was blood. These receptors came from a man aged 25 to 40 in good health.

CDR3 sequence (DNA): TGTGCCAGCAGGCTGGGTGGGGCTGGGGCCAACGTCCTGACTTTC. It specifies CASRLGGAGANVLTF. This chain links TRBV12-3 or TRBV12-4 with TRBJ2-6; D gene ambiguous. This CDR3 is 15 amino acids long. V lost 6 bases to trimming and J lost 2 bases, with 11 bases between them.

The V gene is TRBV20-1, the J gene TRBJ2-5; weak D call: TRBD1 (5 bases). The CDR3 is made up of 14 amino acids. Germline V gene lookup returns CDR1 DFQATT and CDR2 SNEGSKA (reference sequence). Trimming removed 6 bases at V and 1 base at J, with 15 bases between. Here the CDR3 reads CSANTRTTQETQYF. CDR3 DNA sequence: TGCAGTGCCAATACTCGGACAACCCAAGAGACCCAGTACTTC.

This chain joins TRBV5-1 and TRBJ2-7; TRBD2 is a possible D gene (6 bases). From germline, CDR1 is SGHRS and CDR2 YFSETQ. Trimming removed 2 bases from V and 2 bases from J, with 20 bases in between. This CDR3 is 17 amino acids long. The CDR3 protein is CASSLLAERAFPYEQYF. CDR3 DNA sequence: TGCGCCAGCAGCTTACTAGCCGAGCGGGCGTTTCCCTACGAGCAGTACTTC. Combining the CDR3 with reference TRBV5-1 and TRBJ2-7 gives the whole variable domain KAGVTQTPRYLIKTRGQQVTLSCSPISGHRSVSWYQQTPGQGLQFLFEYFSETQRNKGNFPGRFSGRQFSNSRSEMNVSTLELGDSALYLCASSLLAERAFPYEQYFGPGTRLTVT.

Only a few counts were recorded for this clonotype. The chain joins TRBV5-1 to TRBJ2-2; 8 bases align to TRBD1. V shed 3 bases and J 8 bases; nucleotides not matched to a gene: 9. CDR3 length equals 15 residues. CDR1 SGHRS and CDR2 YFSETQ come from the germline V gene. The CDR3 reads CASSSNPTGEGELFF. The CDR3 nucleotides are TGCGCCAGCAGCTCGAACCCGACAGGGGAGGGGGAGCTGTTTTTT. The full variable domain, rest sourced from reference TRBV5-1 and TRBJ2-2, is KAGVTQTPRYLIKTRGQQVTLSCSPISGHRSVSWYQQTPGQGLQFLFEYFSETQRNKGNFPGRFSGRQFSNSRSEMNVSTLELGDSALYLCASSSNPTGEGELFFGEGSRLTVL.

The V gene is TRBV2, the J gene TRBJ1-5; D is undetermined. Looked up from germline, CDR1 is SNHLY and CDR2 is FYNNEI. The CDR3 length is 14 residues. V dropped 7 bases and J dropped 1 base, with 11 bases sitting between them. The CDR3 sequence: CASKFRRSNQPQHF. In DNA form, the CDR3 reads TGTGCCAGCAAGTTCAGGAGAAGCAATCAGCCCCAGCATTTT. Drawing the rest from reference TRBV2 and TRBJ1-5, the complete variable domain is EPEVTQTPSHQVTQMGQEVILRCVPISNHLYFYWYRQILGQKVEFLVSFYNNEISEKSEIFDDQFSVERPDGSNFTLKIRSTKLEDSAMYFCASKFRRSNQPQHFGDGTRLSIL.

The V call is TRBV20-1, the J call TRBJ2-1; D is perhaps TRBD2 (6 bases). The CDR3 extends over 14 amino acids. CDR1 and CDR2 from the germline V gene are DFQATT and SNEGSKA (reference sequence). V was shortened by 5 bases and J by 7 bases, with 18 bases between the two germline ends. CDR3 bases: TGCAGTGCTGACGGGGGAAGAAGGGCGAATGAGCAGTTCTTC. This encodes CSADGGRRANEQFF.